This paragraph reports one T cell receptor beta chain. Its antigen is still unknown. This sample stems from a study of glioma-infiltrating T cells after dendritic cell vaccination. For the study at large: Samples are from glioblastoma patients in Phase I and II dendritic cell vaccine trials. Study-wide points: Higher pretreatment TIL content predicted longer progression-free time and survival.

Method: immunoSEQ multiplex PCR; TCRdb's copy keeps in-frame clones and lacks some. The sample contains over 90,000 clones, roughly 80% of which appear only once. Stated time point: after dendritic cell vaccination, including at tumor progression/relapse. The receptor's source is a human donor with glioblastoma. This sample comprised blood, obtained after dendritic cell vaccination.

The CDR3 DNA reads as TGTGCCAGCAACCGACAGGGTTTGACCGCAGATACGCAGTATTTT. Its translation: CASNRQGLTADTQYF. V usage is TRBV6-1 and J usage is TRBJ2-3; TRBD1 matches 7 bases. Germline CDR1 MNHNS, CDR2 SASEGT. This CDR3 has 15 amino acids. V lost 7 bases, J lost 4 bases, and 11 bases stayed unmatched.